This T cell receptor (beta chain) was retrieved from a study of T cells in Graves' hyperthyroidism and ophthalmopathy. Study-wide context: Peripheral blood was taken when the disease was first diagnosed, before any treatment began.

V gave up 6 bases and J gave up 4 bases, with 15 bases separating them. The CDR3 spans 14 residues. CDR1 is SNHLY, CDR2 FYNNEI, per germline. Amplification targeted TCR beta CDR3 regions from RNA transcripts. Primed by the HTBI set, a first-round RT-PCR was run on the TCR CDR3. Each CDR3 protein is one row after TCRdb ran MiXCR on the multiplex PCR reads. The table records nearly 600,000 distinct CDR3 sequences, 13% to 15% of them present only once. This clonotype was counted at least ten times. Antigen: not known. Study-level results: Researchers found most expanded thyroid clonotypes above 0.001 in blood as well.

This sequence originates from a woman aged 18-29 years with Graves' ophthalmopathy. Sequences were obtained from blood. V and J are TRBV2 and TRBJ1-1; possibly TRBD1 for D (6 bases). CDR3 region: CASRTLQGVTEAFF. CDR3 DNA: TGTGCCAGCAGGACCTTACAGGGAGTCACTGAAGCTTTCTTT.